The clone carrying this T cell receptor (beta chain) was detected many times. Antigen: not known. This sample is drawn from a study of metastatic and nonmetastatic thyroid tumors. Study as a whole: For malignant and benign thyroid patients, tumor or nodule tissue and blood were the sources whose repertoires were compared. Findings and caveats of the study: Malignant thyroid tumors reportedly had TCR beta diversity that was significantly higher than in benign nodules, in blood and tumor.

This CDR3 is 13 amino acids long. Trimming stripped 5 bases from V and 6 bases from J, with 11 bases between. CDR1 and CDR2 from the germline V gene are LNHDA and SQIVND (reference sequence). Methods used by the authors: To classify distant metastasis in papillary thyroid cancer, a model was built from CDR3 differences across clinicopathological groups. TCRdb redid the clone calls on the PCR reads using MiXCR. TCRdb's processing, not the study's, gives the V and J calls here. The data hold roughly 17,000 clones, with roughly a quarter observed a single time. Every patient underwent thyroid surgery untreated.

The chain combines TRBV19 with TRBJ1-5; D unclear. The sequence derives from a male donor with papillary thyroid cancer or a benign thyroid nodule (not recorded which). Some clones in this sample may be carry-over from other donors' samples. Sequences were obtained from tumor tissue. DNA of the CDR3: TGTGCCAGTAGTGAGGTCCCAGGTCAGCCCCAGCATTTT. It translates to CASSEVPGQPQHF. Complete variable domain (other parts from reference TRBV19 and TRBJ1-5): DGGITQSPKYLFRKEGQNVTLSCEQNLNHDAMYWYRQDPGQGLRLIYYSQIVNDFQKGDIAEGYSVSREKKESFPLTVTSAQKNPTAFYLCASSEVPGQPQHFGDGTRLSIL.